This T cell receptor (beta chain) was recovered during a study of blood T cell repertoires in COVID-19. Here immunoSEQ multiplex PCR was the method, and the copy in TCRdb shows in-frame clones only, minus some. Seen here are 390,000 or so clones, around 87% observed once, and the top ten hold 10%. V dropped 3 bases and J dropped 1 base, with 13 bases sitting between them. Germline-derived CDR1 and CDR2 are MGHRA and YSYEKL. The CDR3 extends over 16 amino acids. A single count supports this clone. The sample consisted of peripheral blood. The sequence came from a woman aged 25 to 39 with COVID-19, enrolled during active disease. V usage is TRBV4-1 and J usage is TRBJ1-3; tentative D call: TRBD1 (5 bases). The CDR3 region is CASSHLVRGSGNTIYF. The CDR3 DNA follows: TGCGCCAGCAGCCACCTGGTAAGGGGATCTGGAAACACCATATATTTT.